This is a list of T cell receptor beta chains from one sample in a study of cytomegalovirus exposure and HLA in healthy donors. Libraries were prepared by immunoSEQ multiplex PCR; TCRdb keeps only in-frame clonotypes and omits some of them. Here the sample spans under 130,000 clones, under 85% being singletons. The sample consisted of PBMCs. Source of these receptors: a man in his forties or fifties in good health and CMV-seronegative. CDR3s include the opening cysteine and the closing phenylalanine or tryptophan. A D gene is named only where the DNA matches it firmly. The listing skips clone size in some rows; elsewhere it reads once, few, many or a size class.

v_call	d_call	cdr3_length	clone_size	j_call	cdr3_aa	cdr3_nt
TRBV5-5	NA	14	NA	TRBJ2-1	CASSPVGREPQQFF	TGTGCCAGCAGCCCCGTCGGACGGGAACCTCAGCAGTTCTTC
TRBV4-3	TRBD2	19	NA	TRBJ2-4	CASSQESFLAGGARNIQYF	TGCGCCAGCAGCCAGGAGTCATTCCTAGCGGGGGGCGCGAGGAACATTCAGTACTTC
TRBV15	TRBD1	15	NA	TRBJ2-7	CATSRDRDRGHEQYF	TGTGCCACCAGCAGAGATAGGGACAGGGGGCACGAGCAGTACTTC
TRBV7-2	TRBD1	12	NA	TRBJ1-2	CASSFRGLGYTF	TGTGCCAGCAGCTTCAGGGGGCTTGGCTACACCTTC
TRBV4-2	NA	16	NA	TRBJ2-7	CASSQGGSSSGYEQYF	TGTGCCAGCAGCCAGGGCGGGTCCTCCTCGGGCTACGAGCAGTACTTC
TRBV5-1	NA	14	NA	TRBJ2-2	CASSLTATTGELFF	TGCGCCAGCAGCTTGACTGCCACCACCGGGGAGCTGTTTTTT
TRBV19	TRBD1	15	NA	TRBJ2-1	CASTSPGQGLDEQFF	TGTGCCAGTACTTCTCCGGGACAGGGGTTGGATGAGCAGTTCTTC
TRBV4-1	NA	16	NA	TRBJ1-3	CASSQAAGISGNTIYF	TGCGCCAGCAGCCAAGCGGCGGGAATCTCTGGAAACACCATATATTTT
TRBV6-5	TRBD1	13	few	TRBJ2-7	CASKRQGRPEQYF	TGTGCCAGCAAGAGACAGGGTCGTCCCGAGCAGTACTTC
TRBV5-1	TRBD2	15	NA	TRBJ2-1	CASSANGGAGDEQFF	TGCGCCAGCAGCGCCAACGGGGGGGCTGGCGATGAGCAGTTCTTC
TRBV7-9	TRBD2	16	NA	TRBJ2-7	CASSFSLAGEPYEQYF	TGTGCCAGCAGCTTCAGTCTAGCGGGAGAGCCCTACGAGCAGTACTTC
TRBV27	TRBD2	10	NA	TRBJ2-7	CASGGVEQYF	TGTGCCAGCGGGGGGGTCGAGCAGTACTTC
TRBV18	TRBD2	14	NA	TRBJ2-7	CASSPSSGRVEQYF	TGTGCCAGCTCACCGTCTAGCGGGAGGGTTGAGCAGTACTTC
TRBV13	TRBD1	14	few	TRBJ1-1	CASTPGTALVGAFF	TGTGCCAGCACCCCCGGGACAGCTCTTGTAGGAGCTTTCTTT
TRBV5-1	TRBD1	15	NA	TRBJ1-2	CASSLEGTGIYGYTF	TGCGCCAGCAGCTTGGAGGGGACAGGGATATATGGCTACACCTTC
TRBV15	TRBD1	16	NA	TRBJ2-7	CATSRDSGTGGGEQYF	TGTGCCACCAGCAGAGATTCCGGGACAGGGGGCGGGGAGCAGTACTTC